The rows below give T cell receptor beta chains drawn from one sample of a study of T-cell reconstitution after alpha-beta-depleted transplantation in children. TCRdb reanalysed the PCR reads using MiXCR and keeps one entry per CDR3 protein. This sample has just under 550,000 distinct CDR3 sequences; around 16% occur once, and the top ten carry approximately 3%. Sample: PBMCs from the stem cell graft donor, taken from the stem cell graft. These receptor sequences come from a human donor who donated a stem cell graft to a child with acute lymphoblastic leukemia. CDR3s include the opening cysteine and the closing phenylalanine or tryptophan. The D gene is left open where the match is weak. A row's size may be missing; if present it is once, few, many or a size class.

V,size,J,D,DNA,CDR3
TRBV7-2,.,TRBJ1-1,.,TGTGCCAGCAGCCCCATTGGCGCAGGACACGACACTGAAGCTTTCTTT,CASSPIGAGHDTEAFF
TRBV11-2,few,TRBJ1-1,TRBD1,TGTGCCAGTCGGACAGGGGGTGGCACTGAAGCTTTCTTT,CASRTGGGTEAFF
TRBV20-1,.,TRBJ2-1,.,TGCAGTGCTAGAGATCTGGGGGGTTACAATGAGCAGTTCTTC,CSARDLGGYNEQFF
TRBV20-1,.,TRBJ2-4,.,TGCAGTGCTAGAGTCGCCGGACAGTTAGCCAAAAACATTCAGTACTTC,CSARVAGQLAKNIQYF
TRBV11-2,.,TRBJ2-5,TRBD1,TGTGCCAGCAGCGCGGACAGGCCTCCAGAAGAGACCCAGTACTTC,CASSADRPPEETQYF
TRBV20-1,few,TRBJ2-1,.,TGCAGTGCTTTGGGTCCGGGGTCCAACAATGAGCAGTTCTTC,CSALGPGSNNEQFF
TRBV5-1,many,TRBJ2-7,.,TGCGCCAGCAGCTTGGCCGATACGTACGAGCAGTACTTC,CASSLADTYEQYF
TRBV5-1,.,TRBJ2-5,.,TGCGCCAGCAGCTTGGGGGGCCTACTCCAAGAGACCCAGTACTTC,CASSLGGLLQETQYF
TRBV12-3/TRBV12-4,few,TRBJ1-3,.,TGTGCCAGCAGTTTAATGGGGGCGTCTGGAAACACCATATATTTT,CASSLMGASGNTIYF
TRBV19,few,TRBJ1-2,.,TGTGCCAGTACCCCGGGGAGCCGCGCCGGCTATGGCTACACCTTC,CASTPGSRAGYGYTF
TRBV29-1,.,TRBJ2-1,TRBD1,TGCAGCGTTTCTGGACAGGGGACGCTTGAGCAGTTCTTC,CSVSGQGTLEQFF
TRBV6-1,few,TRBJ2-7,.,TGTGCCAGCAGTGAGGCTTACGTTTACTCCTACGAGCAGTACTTC,CASSEAYVYSYEQYF
TRBV20-1,.,TRBJ1-6,.,TGCAGTGCTCTGACAGGCTATAATTCACCCCTCCACTTT,CSALTGYNSPLHF
TRBV15,.,TRBJ2-7,.,TGTGCCACCAGCAGGGAACAGGGAAAGCTCTACGAGCAGTACTTC,CATSREQGKLYEQYF
TRBV6-5,few,TRBJ2-1,.,TGTGCCAGCACCAGCCCTTTGGGCTCCTACAATGAGCAGTTCTTC,CASTSPLGSYNEQFF
TRBV5-6,few,TRBJ2-7,.,TGTGCCAGCAGCTTTGAGTCCGGAACCTACGAGCAGTACTTC,CASSFESGTYEQYF
TRBV6-5,few,TRBJ1-2,.,TGTGCCAGCAGTTACCATGGACTTGGCTACACCTTC,CASSYHGLGYTF
TRBV20-1,.,TRBJ2-7,.,TGCAGTGCCCTCCACGGACAGAGCTACGAGCAGTACTTC,CSALHGQSYEQYF
TRBV6-1,few,TRBJ2-7,.,TGTGCCAGCTCCCGGTTGATTGAAGGGGAGCAGTACTTC,CASSRLIEGEQYF
TRBV7-9,many,TRBJ2-1,.,TGTGCCAGCAGCTTAGGCCCTGAGCAGTTCTTC,CASSLGPEQFF
TRBV9,.,TRBJ2-7,.,TGTGCCAGCAGCGTAGGTTTCATGGGGGGTACCTACGAGCAGTACTTC,CASSVGFMGGTYEQYF
TRBV4-1,few,TRBJ2-3,TRBD2,TGCGCCAGCAGCCTGGGGCGGCTAGCGGGTCCCCAGGATACGCAGTATTTT,CASSLGRLAGPQDTQYF
TRBV12-3/TRBV12-4,few,TRBJ2-2,.,TGTGCCAGCAGTTTTAGAGGATCCGGCACCGGGGAGCTGTTTTTT,CASSFRGSGTGELFF
TRBV11-1,few,TRBJ1-1,.,TGTGCCAGCAGCTGGAATCAGGCCCCAGGAGGGGAAGGCACTGAAGCTTTCTTT,CASSWNQAPGGEGTEAFF
TRBV27,few,TRBJ1-2,.,TGTGCGTACAGAGGGAGGGGAGGCGGCTACACCTTC,CAYRGRGGGYTF
TRBV25-1,few,TRBJ1-4,.,TGTGCCAGCAGTGTGGCCCCAGGGGAAAAACTGTTTTTT,CASSVAPGEKLFF
TRBV12-3/TRBV12-4,few,TRBJ2-1,TRBD2,TGTGCCAGCACTTTAGGGGGACTAGCGGTCAACAATGAGCAGTTCTTC,CASTLGGLAVNNEQFF
TRBV5-1,few,TRBJ2-1,TRBD1,TGCGCCAGCAGTGGACAGGGTATGGCGGGATATGAGCAGTTCTTC,CASSGQGMAGYEQFF
TRBV27,.,TRBJ2-6,.,TGTGCCAGCAGTCGGGGGGCGCTTCGCTCTGGGGCCAACGTCCTGACTTTC,CASSRGALRSGANVLTF
TRBV7-8,many,TRBJ2-1,TRBD1,TGTGCCAGCAGCTTAGCCGGGACAGGGTATGAGCAGTTCTTC,CASSLAGTGYEQFF
TRBV5-6,few,TRBJ2-7,TRBD2,TGTGCCAGCAGCTTGACCGGACTAGTAGGGTCCTACGAGCAGTACTTC,CASSLTGLVGSYEQYF
TRBV29-1,few,TRBJ2-1,TRBD1,TGCAGCGTGGCGACAGGGGGGTCCTACAATGAGCAGTTCTTC,CSVATGGSYNEQFF
TRBV15,.,TRBJ2-5,TRBD2,TGTGCCACCAGCACTATTGAGCGGGACGAGACCCAGTACTTC,CATSTIERDETQYF
TRBV6-6,few,TRBJ2-1,.,TGTGCCAGCAGCCAGCGGTACAATGAGCAGTTCTTC,CASSQRYNEQFF
TRBV27,few,TRBJ2-2,TRBD2,TGTGCCAGCGGTAGAGCGGGAGGGCTGTACACCGGGGAGCTGTTTTTT,CASGRAGGLYTGELFF
TRBV29-1,many,TRBJ2-2,.,TGCAGCGTTGCTGACACCGGGGAGCTGTTTTTT,CSVADTGELFF
TRBV12-3/TRBV12-4,few,TRBJ2-2,.,TGTGCCAGCAGTTTAGGGACAGCCCTCGGGGAGCTGTTTTTT,CASSLGTALGELFF
TRBV4-1,.,TRBJ2-5,TRBD2,TGCGCCAGCAGCCCCTCAGCGGGGCGAGAGACCCAGTACTTC,CASSPSAGRETQYF
TRBV29-1,few,TRBJ1-1,.,TGCAGCGTGGGGTTTCGGGGGATGAACACTGAAGCTTTCTTT,CSVGFRGMNTEAFF
TRBV5-1,few,TRBJ1-2,.,TGCGCCAGCAGCCCCCCGCGAGCTAACTATGGCTACACCTTC,CASSPPRANYGYTF
TRBV11-3,few,TRBJ2-2,TRBD2,TGTGCCAGCCGGTCCAGCGGGAGGGCCTCGGGGGAGCTGTTTTTT,CASRSSGRASGELFF
TRBV25-1,.,TRBJ2-7,TRBD1,TGTGCCAGCATGACCGGACAGGGAACCTACGAGCAGTACTTC,CASMTGQGTYEQYF
TRBV18,few,TRBJ1-1,TRBD1,TGTGCCAGCTCGTACAGGGGAGGTCGGAACACTGAAGCTTTCTTT,CASSYRGGRNTEAFF
TRBV27,.,TRBJ2-7,.,TGTGCCAGCAGTTTATCGCAGGGCTACTACGAGCAGTACTTC,CASSLSQGYYEQYF